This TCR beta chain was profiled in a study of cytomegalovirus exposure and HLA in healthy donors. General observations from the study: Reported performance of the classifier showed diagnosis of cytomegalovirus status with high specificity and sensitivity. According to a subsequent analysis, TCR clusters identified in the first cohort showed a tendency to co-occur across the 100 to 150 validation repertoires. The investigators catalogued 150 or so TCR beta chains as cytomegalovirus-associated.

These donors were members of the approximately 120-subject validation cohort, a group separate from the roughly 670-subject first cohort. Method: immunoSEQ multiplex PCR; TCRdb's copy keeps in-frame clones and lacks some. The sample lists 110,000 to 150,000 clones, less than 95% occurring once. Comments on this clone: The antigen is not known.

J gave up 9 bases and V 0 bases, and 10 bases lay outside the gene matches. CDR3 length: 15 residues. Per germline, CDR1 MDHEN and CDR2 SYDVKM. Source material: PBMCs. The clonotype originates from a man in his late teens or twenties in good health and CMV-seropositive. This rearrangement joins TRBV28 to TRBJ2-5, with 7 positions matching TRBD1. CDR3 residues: CASSLWEGGTQAQYF. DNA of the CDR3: TGTGCCAGCAGTTTATGGGAAGGGGGCACCCAGGCCCAGTACTTC.